The 27 T cell receptor beta chains below were found in one sample sequenced in a study of cytomegalovirus exposure and HLA in healthy donors. Use of 60 Vbeta and 13 Jbeta primers characterized the PCR. Profiled with immunoSEQ multiplex PCR; TCRdb holds only in-frame clones, not every one. This sample has approximately 200,000 clones, with more than 60% found just once. The sample consisted of PBMCs. All receptors derive from a girl aged 2-10 years in good health and CMV-seronegative.

Only one count was recorded for this clone. The chain couples TRBV12-5 to TRBJ2-5; D perhaps matches TRBD2 (6 bases). The J call may be incorrect, as the DNA end agrees better with TRBJ2-7. Per the germline V gene, CDR1 is LGHNT and CDR2 is FRNRAP. CDR3 length: 13 amino acids. CDR3 in amino acids: CASAVAALGEQYF. The CDR3 bases are TGTGCTAGTGCTGTAGCGGCTCTTGGCGAGCAGTACTTC.

The chain couples TRBV27 to TRBJ2-5; D is undetermined. The end of the DNA aligns better with TRBJ2-7, so the J call may be wrong. The germline gives CDR1 MNHEY, CDR2 SMNVEV (reference sequence). The CDR3 totals 12 residues. The CDR3 coding sequence is TGTGCCAGCAGCCCGACTTTATACGAGCAGTACTTC. Encoded protein: CASSPTLYEQYF.

As regards this clone: The junction shows a germline mismatch at one end, possibly a read error. The genes are TRBV7-9 and TRBJ2-3, with D unclear. This CDR3 contains 12 residues. Germline CDR1 SEHNR, CDR2 FQNEAQ (reference sequence). In DNA form, the CDR3 reads TGTTCCAGCAGTTCCGATCCGAGTCTGGAGTATTTT. It yields the protein CSSSSDPSLEYF.

The rearrangement links TRBV5-6 to TRBJ2-7, with D possibly matching TRBD1 (6 bases). The CDR3 runs to 15 residues. Germline V gene lookup returns CDR1 SGHDT and CDR2 YYEEEE. V was trimmed by 4 bases and J by 0 bases, leaving 14 bases between them. The CDR3 bases are TGTGCCAGCAGCCTCGGACAGCTCACCTCCTACGAGCAGTACTTC. Protein product: CASSLGQLTSYEQYF.

The chain recombines TRBV23-1 with TRBJ2-1; 11 positions agree with TRBD1. TRBV23-1 qualifies as an ORF whose function is uncertain. V lost 6 bases and J lost 6; bases outside the gene matches: 19. CDR3 length: 19 residues. In DNA, the CDR3 is TGCGCCAGCAGCCAAACCGGGACAGGGGGGAATCGACCCTCCAATGAGCAGTTCTTC. Encoded protein: CASSQTGTGGNRPSNEQFF.

The chain links TRBV19 to TRBJ2-1; 7 nucleotides match TRBD2. V shed 5 bases, J shed 3 bases, and the junction held 7 bases outside the gene matches. The CDR3 sequence is 15 residues long. CDR1 is LNHDA and CDR2 is SQIVND in the germline V gene (reference sequence). The CDR3 DNA sequence: TGTGCCAGTAGTCCGGCGGGAGCCCTCTACAATGAGCAGTTCTTC. Residues: CASSPAGALYNEQFF. The complete variable domain, with remaining parts taken from reference TRBV19 and TRBJ2-1, reads DGGITQSPKYLFRKEGQNVTLSCEQNLNHDAMYWYRQDPGQGLRLIYYSQIVNDFQKGDIAEGYSVSREKKESFPLTVTSAQKNPTAFYLCASSPAGALYNEQFFGPGTRLTVL.

V gene TRBV19 combines with J gene TRBJ2-7, with 12 positions matching TRBD2. The CDR3 has 14 amino acids. V gave up 4 bases and J gave up 5 bases; unmatched junction bases: 3. The germline CDR1 and CDR2 sequences are LNHDA and SQIVND (reference sequence). The CDR3 region has the DNA TGTGCCAGTAGTACTAGCGGGGGGGCGGACGAGCAGTACTTC. It codes for CASSTSGGADEQYF.

This chain links TRBV9 with TRBJ2-5, with 9 bases that match TRBD2. With V trimmed by 0 bases and J by 3 bases, 12 bases remained unmatched. Germline-derived CDR1 and CDR2 are SGDLS and YYNGEE. The CDR3 covers 18 residues. CDR3 DNA: TGTGCCAGCAGCGTAGGGGGGTTAGCGGGAGAGTTGGAAGAGACCCAGTACTTC. This codes for CASSVGGLAGELEETQYF.

The J gene is TRBJ2-5, the V gene TRBV6-1, with 9 bases fitting TRBD1. J gave up 4 bases and V 6 bases, and 6 bases lay outside the gene matches. This CDR3 spans 14 amino acids. Germline CDR1 and CDR2: MNHNS and SASEGT. This CDR3 is CASSRTGAAETQYF. The DNA for the CDR3 is TGTGCCAGCAGCAGGACAGGGGCAGCAGAGACCCAGTACTTC.

V and J are TRBV30 and TRBJ2-1; no reliable D call. The germline V and J ends were trimmed by 3 bases and 3 bases, with 12 bases remaining between them. The CDR3 contains 14 residues. Germline V gene sequence: CDR1 GTSNPN, CDR2 SVGIG (reference sequence). For the CDR3, the DNA is TGTGCCTGGAGCGTTGGGTACAGCTACAATGAGCAGTTCTTC. Translation: CAWSVGYSYNEQFF.

A few counts support this clone. V is TRBV4-1 and J is TRBJ2-7; possibly TRBD1 for D (5 bases). Germline V CDR1 and CDR2: MGHRA, YSYEKL. V lost 0 bases and J lost 5, with 14 bases in between. This CDR3 has 15 amino acids. CDR3 sequence reads: CASSQDPRKGDEQYF. The CDR3 coding sequence is TGCGCCAGCAGCCAAGATCCCAGGAAAGGGGACGAGCAGTACTTC.

As to this clone: A junction boundary mismatches the germline segment, possibly from a read error. The CDR3: CASSSLAGATYEQHF. As DNA, the CDR3 is TGTGCCAGCAGCTCTCTAGCGGGAGCCACCTACGAGCAGCACTTC. This sequence joins TRBV6-5 and TRBJ2-7; 10 nucleotides line up with TRBD2. The germline V gene has CDR1 MNHEY and CDR2 SVGAGI. The CDR3 is made up of 15 amino acids.

V is TRBV2 and J is TRBJ1-2; D might be TRBD1 (6 bases). Germline V gene sequence: CDR1 SNHLY, CDR2 FYNNEI. Trimming cost V 7 bases and J 6 bases, with 18 bases left between them. The CDR3 is 14 residues long. Here the CDR3 DNA reads TGTGCCAGCAAGGGATACAGGGACGAAGATGGCTACACCTTC. It yields the protein CASKGYRDEDGYTF. Looking up the rest from reference TRBV2 and TRBJ1-2 gives the full variable domain: EPEVTQTPSHQVTQMGQEVILRCVPISNHLYFYWYRQILGQKVEFLVSFYNNEISEKSEIFDDQFSVERPDGSNFTLKIRSTKLEDSAMYFCASKGYRDEDGYTFGSGTRLTVV.

This chain connects TRBV20-1 to TRBJ1-4; D gene uncertain. Trimming left V 4 bases short and J 8 bases short, with 8 bases between. The CDR3 loop spans 11 amino acids. Per germline, CDR1 DFQATT and CDR2 SNEGSKA (reference sequence). The CDR3 DNA follows: TGCAGTGCTAACCCCAGGGAAAAACTGTTTTTT. This sequence encodes CSANPREKLFF.

The gene calls are TRBV6-6 and TRBJ1-6; 9 nucleotides align to TRBD1. The CDR3 extends over 14 amino acids. CDR1 and CDR2 from the germline V gene are MNHNY and SVGAGI (reference sequence). The trim removed 2 bases at V and 7 bases at J, leaving 0 bases unmatched. CDR3: CASSYGTGNSPLHF. Written as DNA, the CDR3 is TGTGCCAGCAGTTACGGGACAGGGAATTCACCCCTCCACTTT.

The rearrangement joins TRBV4-1 to TRBJ2-7; TRBD2 is a possible D gene (6 bases). This CDR3 is built from 16 residues. Trimming cost V 3 bases and J 7 bases, with 22 bases left between them. Looked up from germline, CDR1 is MGHRA and CDR2 is YSYEKL. The CDR3 DNA is TGCGCCAGCAGCCACCAAGCCGGGACTCGACCGGAAGAGCAGTACTTC. Amino acid sequence: CASSHQAGTRPEEQYF.

The CDR3 DNA sequence: TGTGCTAGTGGTTTGTCCCCGGGACAGCTCTATGGCTACACCTTC. Translation gives CASGLSPGQLYGYTF. The chain carries TRBV12-5 and TRBJ1-2; 7 nucleotides align to TRBD1. The CDR3 sequence is 15 residues long. CDR1 LGHNT and CDR2 FRNRAP come from the germline V gene. J lost 4 bases, V lost 2 bases, and 7 bases had no gene match.

In this sample, this clone turned up a few times. V and J are TRBV6-1 and TRBJ1-1; possibly TRBD1 for D (6 bases). The CDR3 runs to 14 residues. V lost 11 bases and J lost 1, with 17 bases in between. Germline loops: CDR1 MNHNS, CDR2 SASEGT. CDR3 protein: CASAQQGWNTEAFF. The DNA of the CDR3 is TGTGCCTCCGCGCAACAGGGCTGGAACACTGAAGCTTTCTTT.

The chain couples TRBV5-6 to TRBJ1-5, with 9 bases fitting TRBD1. After removal of 4 bases from V and 2 bases from J, the junction contained 4 bases not matched to a gene. The CDR3 runs 15 residues. Germline loops: CDR1 SGHDT, CDR2 YYEEEE. The CDR3 region has the DNA TGTGCCAGCAGCCGTAGGACAGGGGGCAATCAGCCCCAGCATTTT. Its protein is CASSRRTGGNQPQHF.

The chain employs TRBV27 and TRBJ2-5; D remains ambiguous. The germline V gene encodes CDR1 MNHEY and CDR2 SMNVEV (reference sequence). Trimming pared 7 bases from V and 7 bases from J, leaving 13 bases between. The CDR3 is 12 residues long. The DNA for the CDR3 is TGTGCCAGCACTTCCCCGCCGGGGACCCAGTACTTC. Translated: CASTSPPGTQYF.

V usage is TRBV6-1 and J usage is TRBJ2-1; 8 bases line up with TRBD1. CDR1 is MNHNS, CDR2 SASEGT, per germline. This CDR3 has 13 amino acids. The trim removed 6 bases at V and 9 bases at J, leaving 7 bases unmatched. CDR3 bases: TGTGCCAGCAGGCTACAGGGGGACAGTGAGCAGTTCTTC. Protein sequence: CASRLQGDSEQFF.

The chain couples TRBV5-6 to TRBJ1-3; TRBD1 might be the D (6 bases). The germline gives CDR1 SGHDT, CDR2 YYEEEE. V gave up 4 bases and J gave up 1 base, with 12 bases separating them. This CDR3 contains 15 residues. CDR3 in amino acids: CASSLQGFSGNTIYF. For the CDR3, the DNA is TGTGCCAGCAGCCTACAGGGTTTTTCTGGAAACACCATATATTTT.

V usage is TRBV19 and J usage is TRBJ1-1; D unresolved. Germline CDR1 reads LNHDA; CDR2 reads SQIVND (reference sequence). There are 17 residues in the CDR3. V dropped 7 bases and J dropped 3 bases, with 24 bases sitting between them. CDR3 amino acids: CASIPEMGSPGYTEAFF. CDR3 in DNA: TGTGCCAGTATCCCGGAGATGGGCTCCCCGGGGTACACTGAAGCTTTCTTT. Full variable domain (rest looked up from reference TRBV19 and TRBJ1-1): DGGITQSPKYLFRKEGQNVTLSCEQNLNHDAMYWYRQDPGQGLRLIYYSQIVNDFQKGDIAEGYSVSREKKESFPLTVTSAQKNPTAFYLCASIPEMGSPGYTEAFFGQGTRLTVV.

The chain is built from TRBV25-1 and TRBJ2-2; TRBD2 aligns across 8 bases. This CDR3 spans 18 amino acids. Germline loops: CDR1 MGHDK, CDR2 SYGVNS. The ends lost 0 bases at V and 2 bases at J; junction bases unmatched: 8. CDR3 bases: TGTGCCAGCAGTGAATATTGGCCGGGACTAGTCAACACCGGGGAGCTGTTTTTT. Its translation is CASSEYWPGLVNTGELFF.

Comments on this clone: The junction does not match germline at one end; this may be a read error. The genes are TRBV7-9 and TRBJ1-1; possibly TRBD1 for D (6 bases). The CDR3 is made up of 14 amino acids. CDR1 and CDR2 from the germline V gene are SEHNR and FQNEAQ (reference sequence). CDR3 in DNA: TGTTCCAGCAGCTTTAGGGGGGGTCTTGATGAAGCTTTCTTT. Residues: CSSSFRGGLDEAFF.

This clone came up a few times. This chain links TRBV6-6 with TRBJ1-1; 11 bases are shared with TRBD1. Germline assignment: CDR1 MNHNY and CDR2 SVGAGI (reference sequence). CDR3 length: 13 amino acids. J lost 10 bases, V lost 6 bases, and 7 bases had no gene match. The CDR3 region is CASRPGQGAGAFF. The CDR3 DNA follows: TGTGCCAGCAGGCCCGGACAGGGGGCGGGAGCTTTCTTT.

This clone was detected a few times. This specimen includes other DNA sequences encoding the same CDR3. The chain is built from TRBV4-2 and TRBJ1-5; D call uncertain. This CDR3 region has 13 residues. Germline V gene data show CDR1 as LGHNA and CDR2 as YNFKEQ. Deletions cut 0 bases from V and 5 bases from J, with 5 bases between. The CDR3 spells CASSQDRDQPQHF. DNA for the CDR3: TGTGCCAGCAGCCAAGACCGCGATCAGCCCCAGCATTTT.